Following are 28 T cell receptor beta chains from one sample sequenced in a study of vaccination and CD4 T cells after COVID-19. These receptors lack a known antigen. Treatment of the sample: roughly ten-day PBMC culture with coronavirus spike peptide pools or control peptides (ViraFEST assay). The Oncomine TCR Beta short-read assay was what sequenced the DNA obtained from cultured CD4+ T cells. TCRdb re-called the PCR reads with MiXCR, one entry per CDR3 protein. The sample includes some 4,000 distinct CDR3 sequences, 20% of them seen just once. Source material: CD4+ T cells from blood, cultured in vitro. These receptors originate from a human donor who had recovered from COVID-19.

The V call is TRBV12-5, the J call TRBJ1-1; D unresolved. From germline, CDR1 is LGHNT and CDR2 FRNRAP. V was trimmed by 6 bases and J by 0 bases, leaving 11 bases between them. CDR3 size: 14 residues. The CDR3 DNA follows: TGTGCTAGTGGACCTGGACGGATGAACACTGAAGCTTTCTTT. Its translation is CASGPGRMNTEAFF.

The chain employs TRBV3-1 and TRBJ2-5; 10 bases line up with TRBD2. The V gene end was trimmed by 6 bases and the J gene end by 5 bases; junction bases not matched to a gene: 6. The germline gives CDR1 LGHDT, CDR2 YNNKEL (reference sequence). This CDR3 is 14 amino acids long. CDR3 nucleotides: TGTGCCAGCAGAGTCAGCGGGGGGGGGGAGACCCAGTACTTC. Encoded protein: CASRVSGGGETQYF.

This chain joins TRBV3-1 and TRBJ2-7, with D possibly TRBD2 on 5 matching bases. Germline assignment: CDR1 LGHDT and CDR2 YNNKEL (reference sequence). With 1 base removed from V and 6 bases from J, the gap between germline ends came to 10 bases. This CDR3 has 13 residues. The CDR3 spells CASSQGRLGEQYF. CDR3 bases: TGTGCCAGCAGCCAAGGGAGGCTGGGCGAGCAGTACTTC.

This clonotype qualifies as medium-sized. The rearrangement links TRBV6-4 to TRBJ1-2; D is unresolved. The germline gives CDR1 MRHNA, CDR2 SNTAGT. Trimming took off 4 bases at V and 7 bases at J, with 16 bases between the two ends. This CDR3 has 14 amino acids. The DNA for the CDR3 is TGTGCCAGCAGTGCCTACCTTGTCGTCAGTGGCTACACCTTC. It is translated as CASSAYLVVSGYTF.

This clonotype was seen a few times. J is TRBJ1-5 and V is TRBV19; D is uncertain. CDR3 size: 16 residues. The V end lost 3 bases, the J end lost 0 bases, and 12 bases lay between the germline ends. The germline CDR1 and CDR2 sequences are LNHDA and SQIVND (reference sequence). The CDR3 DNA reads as TGTGCCAGTAGTATCTATTGGGCAGTTAGCAATCAGCCCCAGCATTTT. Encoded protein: CASSIYWAVSNQPQHF. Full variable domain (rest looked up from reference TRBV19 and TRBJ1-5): DGGITQSPKYLFRKEGQNVTLSCEQNLNHDAMYWYRQDPGQGLRLIYYSQIVNDFQKGDIAEGYSVSREKKESFPLTVTSAQKNPTAFYLCASSIYWAVSNQPQHFGDGTRLSIL.

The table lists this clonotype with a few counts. The CDR3 loop reads CASSGGESELFF. In DNA form, the CDR3 reads TGTGCCAGCAGCGGGGGGGAAAGTGAACTGTTTTTT. The V call is TRBV3-1, the J call TRBJ1-4; possibly TRBD1 for D (5 bases). The CDR3 length is 12 residues. The germline CDR1 and CDR2 sequences are LGHDT and YNNKEL (reference sequence). The ends were cut back, 5 bases at V and 12 bases at J, with 13 bases in the middle.

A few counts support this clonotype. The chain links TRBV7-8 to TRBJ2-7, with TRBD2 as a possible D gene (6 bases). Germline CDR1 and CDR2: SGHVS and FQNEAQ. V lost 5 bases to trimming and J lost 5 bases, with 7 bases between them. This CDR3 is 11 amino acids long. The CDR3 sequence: CASSGGHEQYF. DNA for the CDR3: TGTGCCAGCAGCGGAGGGCACGAGCAGTACTTC. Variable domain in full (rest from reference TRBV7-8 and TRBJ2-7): GAGVSQSPRYKVAKRGQDVALRCDPISGHVSLFWYQQALGQGPEFLTYFQNEAQLDKSGLPSDRFFAERPEGSVSTLKIQRTQQEDSAVYLCASSGGHEQYFGPGTRLTVT.

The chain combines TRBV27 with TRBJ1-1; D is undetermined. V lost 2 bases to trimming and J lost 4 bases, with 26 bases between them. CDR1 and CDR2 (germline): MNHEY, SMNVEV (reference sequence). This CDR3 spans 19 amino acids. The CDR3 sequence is CASSLMGVQSPTWGTEAFF. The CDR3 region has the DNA TGTGCCAGCAGTTTAATGGGCGTACAATCCCCGACCTGGGGCACTGAAGCTTTCTTT.

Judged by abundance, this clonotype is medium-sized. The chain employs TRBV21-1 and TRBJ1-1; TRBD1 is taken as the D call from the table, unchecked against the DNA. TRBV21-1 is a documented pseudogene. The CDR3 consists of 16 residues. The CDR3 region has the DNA TGTGCCCCGACCAGAGGTGGACAGGGGGGATCGTTAGGGGCTTTCTTT. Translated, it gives CAPTRGGQGGSLGAFF.

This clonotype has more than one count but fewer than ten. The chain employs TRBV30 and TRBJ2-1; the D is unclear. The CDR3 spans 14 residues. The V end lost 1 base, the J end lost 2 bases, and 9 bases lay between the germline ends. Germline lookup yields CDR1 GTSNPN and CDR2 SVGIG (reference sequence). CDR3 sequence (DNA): TGTGCCTGGAGTGATAGACCAACCTACAATGAGCAGTTCTTC. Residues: CAWSDRPTYNEQFF.

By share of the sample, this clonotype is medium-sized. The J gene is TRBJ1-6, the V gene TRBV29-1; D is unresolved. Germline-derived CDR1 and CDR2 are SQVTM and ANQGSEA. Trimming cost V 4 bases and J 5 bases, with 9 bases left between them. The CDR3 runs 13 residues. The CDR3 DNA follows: TGCAGCGTTGGAGGCAGTAATAATTCACCCCTCCACTTT. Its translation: CSVGGSNNSPLHF.

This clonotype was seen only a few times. The CDR3 here is CSVAPRLNGGELFF. CDR3 bases: TGCAGCGTTGCGCCCCGACTTAACGGTGGGGAGCTGTTTTTT. The rearrangement uses TRBV29-1 and TRBJ2-2, with D hard to call. The V gene's germline CDR1 is SQVTM and CDR2 ANQGSEA. The CDR3 has 14 amino acids. Trimming took 4 bases from V and 8 from J, leaving 17 bases between them.

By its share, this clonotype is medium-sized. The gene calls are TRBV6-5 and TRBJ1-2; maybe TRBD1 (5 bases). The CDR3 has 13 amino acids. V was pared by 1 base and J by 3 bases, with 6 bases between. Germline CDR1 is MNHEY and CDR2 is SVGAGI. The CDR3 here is CASSYLTDYGYTF. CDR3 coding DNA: TGTGCCAGCAGTTACTTGACAGACTATGGCTACACCTTC.

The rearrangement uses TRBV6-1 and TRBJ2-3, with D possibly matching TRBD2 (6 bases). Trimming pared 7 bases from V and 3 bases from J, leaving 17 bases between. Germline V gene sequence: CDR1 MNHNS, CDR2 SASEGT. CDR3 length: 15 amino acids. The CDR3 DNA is TGTGCCAGCACCAGTCCTAGCGACGGGACAGATACGCAGTATTTT. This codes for CASTSPSDGTDTQYF.

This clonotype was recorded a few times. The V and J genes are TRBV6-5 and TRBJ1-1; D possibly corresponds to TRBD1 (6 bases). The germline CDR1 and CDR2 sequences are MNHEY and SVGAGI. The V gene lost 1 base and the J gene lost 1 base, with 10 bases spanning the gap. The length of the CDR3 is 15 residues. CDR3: CASSYFTTGNTEAFF. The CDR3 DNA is TGTGCCAGCAGTTACTTTACGACAGGGAACACTGAAGCTTTCTTT.

The CDR3 protein is CASSIRDRGETQYF. CDR3 DNA sequence: TGCGCCAGCAGCATTCGGGACAGGGGGGAGACCCAGTACTTC. This chain uses TRBV5-1 with TRBJ2-5, with TRBD1 matching over 11 bases. This CDR3 spans 14 amino acids. Germline V gives CDR1 SGHRS, CDR2 YFSETQ. The trim removed 4 bases at V and 5 bases at J, leaving 4 bases unmatched.

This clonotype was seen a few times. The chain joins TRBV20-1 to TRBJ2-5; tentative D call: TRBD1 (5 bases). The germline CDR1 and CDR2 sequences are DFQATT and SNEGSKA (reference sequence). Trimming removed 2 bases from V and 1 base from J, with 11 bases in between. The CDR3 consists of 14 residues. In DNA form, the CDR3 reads TGCAGTGCTAGAACAGGTGCTAGCCAAGAGACCCAGTACTTC. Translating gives CSARTGASQETQYF.

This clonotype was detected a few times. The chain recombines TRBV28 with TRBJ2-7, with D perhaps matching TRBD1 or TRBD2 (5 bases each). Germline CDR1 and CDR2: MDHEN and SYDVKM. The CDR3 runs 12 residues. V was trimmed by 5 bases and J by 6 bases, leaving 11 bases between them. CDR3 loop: CASSPDSGEQYF. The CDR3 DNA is TGTGCCAGCAGTCCAGACAGCGGCGAGCAGTACTTC.

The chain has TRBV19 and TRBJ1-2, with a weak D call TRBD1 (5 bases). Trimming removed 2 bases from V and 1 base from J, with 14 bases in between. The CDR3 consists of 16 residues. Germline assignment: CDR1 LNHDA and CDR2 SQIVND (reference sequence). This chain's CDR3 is CASSIPGTLDNYGYTF. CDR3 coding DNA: TGTGCCAGTAGTATACCCGGGACGTTAGATAACTATGGCTACACCTTC. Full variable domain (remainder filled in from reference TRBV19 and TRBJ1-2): DGGITQSPKYLFRKEGQNVTLSCEQNLNHDAMYWYRQDPGQGLRLIYYSQIVNDFQKGDIAEGYSVSREKKESFPLTVTSAQKNPTAFYLCASSIPGTLDNYGYTFGSGTRLTVV.

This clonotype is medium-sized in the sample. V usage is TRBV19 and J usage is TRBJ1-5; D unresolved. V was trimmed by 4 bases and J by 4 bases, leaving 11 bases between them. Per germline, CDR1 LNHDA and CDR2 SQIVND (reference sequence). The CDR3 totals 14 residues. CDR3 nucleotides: TGTGCCAGTAGTACCCCGGCCTTTAATCAGCCCCAGCATTTT. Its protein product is CASSTPAFNQPQHF.

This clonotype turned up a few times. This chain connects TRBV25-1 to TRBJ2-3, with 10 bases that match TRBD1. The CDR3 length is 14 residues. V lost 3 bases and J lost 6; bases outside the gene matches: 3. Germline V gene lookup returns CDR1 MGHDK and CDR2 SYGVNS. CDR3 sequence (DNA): TGTGCCAGCAGTGATCGGGACAGGGGCGATACGCAGTATTTT. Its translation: CASSDRDRGDTQYF.

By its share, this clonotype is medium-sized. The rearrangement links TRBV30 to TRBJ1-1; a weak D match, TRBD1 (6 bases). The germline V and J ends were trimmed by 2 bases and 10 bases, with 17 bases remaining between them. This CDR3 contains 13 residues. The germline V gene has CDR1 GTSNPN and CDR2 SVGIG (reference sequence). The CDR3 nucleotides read TGTGCCTGGAGTCCGGGACACGGTTGGGGAGCTTTCTTT. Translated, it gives CAWSPGHGWGAFF.

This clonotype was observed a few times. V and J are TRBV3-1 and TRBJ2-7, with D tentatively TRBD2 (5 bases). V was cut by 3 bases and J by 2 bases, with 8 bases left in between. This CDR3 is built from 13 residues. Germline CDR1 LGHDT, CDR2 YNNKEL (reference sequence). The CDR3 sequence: CASSQYGTYEQYF. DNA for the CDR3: TGTGCCAGCAGCCAGTACGGGACCTACGAGCAGTACTTC.

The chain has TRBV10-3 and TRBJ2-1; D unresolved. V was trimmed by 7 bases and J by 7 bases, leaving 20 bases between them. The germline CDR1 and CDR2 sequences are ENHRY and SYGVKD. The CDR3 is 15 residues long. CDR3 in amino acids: CAITAMDGLRNEQFF. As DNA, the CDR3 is TGTGCCATCACAGCAATGGACGGGTTGAGAAATGAGCAGTTCTTC.

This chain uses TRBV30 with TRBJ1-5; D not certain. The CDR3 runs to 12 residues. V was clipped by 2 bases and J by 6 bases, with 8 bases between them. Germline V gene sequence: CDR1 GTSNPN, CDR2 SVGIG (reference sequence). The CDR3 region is CAWSPPFQPQHF. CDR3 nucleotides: TGTGCCTGGAGTCCCCCTTTTCAGCCCCAGCATTTT. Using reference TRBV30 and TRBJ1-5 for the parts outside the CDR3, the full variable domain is SQTIHQWPATLVQPVGSPLSLECTVEGTSNPNLYWYRQAAGRGLQLLFYSVGIGQISSEVPQNLSASRPQDRQFILSSKKLLLSDSGFYLCAWSPPFQPQHFGDGTRLSIL.

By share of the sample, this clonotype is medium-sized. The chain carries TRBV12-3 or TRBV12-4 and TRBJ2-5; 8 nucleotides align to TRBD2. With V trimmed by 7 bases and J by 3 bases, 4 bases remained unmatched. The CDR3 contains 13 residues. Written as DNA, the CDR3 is TGTGCCAGCACTCCGGGACTAGAAGAGACCCAGTACTTC. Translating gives CASTPGLEETQYF.

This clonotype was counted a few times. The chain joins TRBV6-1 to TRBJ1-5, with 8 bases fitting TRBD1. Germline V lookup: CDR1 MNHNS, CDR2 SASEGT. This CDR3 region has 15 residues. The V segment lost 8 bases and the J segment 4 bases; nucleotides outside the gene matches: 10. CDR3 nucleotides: TGTGCCAGCGAGCGGGTGGGGGACAGGAATCAGCCCCAGCATTTT. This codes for CASERVGDRNQPQHF.

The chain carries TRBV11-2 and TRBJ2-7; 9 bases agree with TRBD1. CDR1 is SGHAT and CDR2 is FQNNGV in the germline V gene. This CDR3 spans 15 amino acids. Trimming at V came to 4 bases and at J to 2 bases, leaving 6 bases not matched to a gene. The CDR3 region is CASSWRGTGTYEQYF. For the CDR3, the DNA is TGTGCCAGCAGCTGGCGGGGGACAGGGACCTACGAGCAGTACTTC.